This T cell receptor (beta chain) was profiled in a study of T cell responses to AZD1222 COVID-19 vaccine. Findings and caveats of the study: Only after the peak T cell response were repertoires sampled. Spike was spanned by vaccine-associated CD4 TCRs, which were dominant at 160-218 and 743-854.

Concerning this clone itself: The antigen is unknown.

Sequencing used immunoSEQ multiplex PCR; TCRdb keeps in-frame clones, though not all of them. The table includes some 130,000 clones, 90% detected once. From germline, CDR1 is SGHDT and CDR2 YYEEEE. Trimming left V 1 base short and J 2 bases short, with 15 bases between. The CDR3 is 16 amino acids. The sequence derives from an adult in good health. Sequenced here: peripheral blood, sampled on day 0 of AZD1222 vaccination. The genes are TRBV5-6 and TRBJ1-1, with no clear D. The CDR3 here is CASSLTFAAPNTEAFF. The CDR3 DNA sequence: TGTGCCAGCAGCTTGACTTTCGCAGCACCAAACACTGAAGCTTTCTTT.